This is a list of T cell receptor beta chains from one sample in a study of blood T cell repertoires in COVID-19. Only in-frame clones appear in the TCRdb table, and some are missing; sequencing was by immunoSEQ multiplex PCR. The table lists approximately 100,000 clones, more than 70% of them singletons. The sample consisted of peripheral blood. All receptors derive from a human donor in a cohort sampled during active COVID-19. Each CDR3 is given without its conserved first and last residue.

cdr3_length	v_call	j_call	cdr3_aa
12	TRBV5-5	TRBJ1-4	ASSLGGRGEKLF
9	TRBV2	TRBJ1-2	ASSGTGGYT
14	TRBV5-6	TRBJ2-7	ASSLGTSGSIYEQY
12	TRBV19	TRBJ1-2	ASSIRFGNYGYT
13	TRBV6-5	TRBJ2-7	ASSYSGGASNEQY
12	TRBV10-2	TRBJ2-2	ASTITRTTGELF
12	TRBV5-1	TRBJ1-1	ASSKGQKDTEAF
12	TRBV27	TRBJ2-2	ASKRNRNTGELF
12	TRBV7-9	TRBJ1-1	ASSSGTPNTEAF
15	TRBV7-2	TRBJ2-2	ASSLVGTVTNTGELF
12	TRBV27	TRBJ2-3	ASGDRGSTDTQY
10	TRBV2	TRBJ1-5	ASRVGAEPQH
13	TRBV2	TRBJ2-3	ASSEGVAGTDTQY
11	TRBV7-7	TRBJ2-1	ASSLARYNEQF
13	TRBV6-6	TRBJ1-6	ASTPPGGFNSPLH
14	TRBV6-2/TRBV6-3	TRBJ2-7	ASSYSKDRGFHEQY
13	TRBV6-5	TRBJ2-1	ASSYSAPNYNEQF
12	TRBV11-2	TRBJ1-1	ASSLAGKGTEAF
12	TRBV6-5	TRBJ2-1	ASYDRGGLNEQF
13	TRBV18	TRBJ1-6	ASSRGGDENSPLH
16	TRBV28	TRBJ2-7	ASSFQHLVISGTYEQY
14	TRBV5-3	TRBJ1-4	ARSMQDLATNEKLF
14	TRBV18	TRBJ1-5	ASAGGETLGNQPQH
11	TRBV29-1	TRBJ2-1	SVAVTGGNEQF
12	TRBV4-2	TRBJ2-7	ASSQGTSSTGQY